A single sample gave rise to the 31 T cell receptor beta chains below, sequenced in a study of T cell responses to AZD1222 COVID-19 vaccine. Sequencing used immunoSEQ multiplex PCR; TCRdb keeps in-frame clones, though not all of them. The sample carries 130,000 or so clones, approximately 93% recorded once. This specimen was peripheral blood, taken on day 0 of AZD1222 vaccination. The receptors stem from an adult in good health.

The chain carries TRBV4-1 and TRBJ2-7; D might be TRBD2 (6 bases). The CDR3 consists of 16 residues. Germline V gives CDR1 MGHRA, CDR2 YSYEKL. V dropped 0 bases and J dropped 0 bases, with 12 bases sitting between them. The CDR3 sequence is CASSQDGGSGSYEQYF. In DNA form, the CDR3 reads TGCGCCAGCAGCCAAGATGGGGGGTCCGGCTCCTACGAGCAGTACTTC.

The DNA for the CDR3 is TGTGCCAGCAGTCATAACAGGGGACAGTGGAAGTACCAAGAGACCCAGTACTTC. Residues: CASSHNRGQWKYQETQYF. V and J are TRBV6-2 or TRBV6-3 and TRBJ2-5, with TRBD1 identical over 7 bases. The CDR3 loop spans 18 amino acids. The J segment lost 0 bases and the V segment lost 5 bases, leaving 15 bases of the junction unmatched. Germline lookup yields CDR1 MNHEY and CDR2 SVGEGT.

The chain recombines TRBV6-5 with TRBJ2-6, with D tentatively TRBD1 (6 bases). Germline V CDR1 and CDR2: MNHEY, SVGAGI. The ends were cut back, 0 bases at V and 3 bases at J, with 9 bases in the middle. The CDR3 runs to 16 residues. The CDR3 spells CASSYSPGDGANVLTF. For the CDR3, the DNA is TGTGCCAGCAGTTACTCCCCAGGGGATGGGGCCAACGTCCTGACTTTC.

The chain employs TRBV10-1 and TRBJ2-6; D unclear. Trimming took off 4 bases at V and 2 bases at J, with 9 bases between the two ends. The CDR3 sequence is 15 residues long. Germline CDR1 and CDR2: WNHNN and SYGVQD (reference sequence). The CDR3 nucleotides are TGCGCCAGCAGTGTGGACGGCACTGGGGCCAACGTCCTGACTTTC. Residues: CASSVDGTGANVLTF.

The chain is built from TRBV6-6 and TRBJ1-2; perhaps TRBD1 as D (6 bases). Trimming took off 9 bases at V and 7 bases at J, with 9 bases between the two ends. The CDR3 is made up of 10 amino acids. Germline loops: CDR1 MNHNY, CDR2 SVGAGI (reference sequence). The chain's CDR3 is CASVGGGYTF. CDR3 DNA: TGTGCCAGTGTAGGGGGTGGCTACACCTTC.

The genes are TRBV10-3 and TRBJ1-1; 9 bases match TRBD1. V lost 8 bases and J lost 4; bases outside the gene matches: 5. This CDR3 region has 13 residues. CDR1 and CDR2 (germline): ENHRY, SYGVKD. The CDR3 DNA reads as TGTGCCATCGGCCAGACAGGGGGCACTGAAGCTTTCTTT. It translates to CAIGQTGGTEAFF.

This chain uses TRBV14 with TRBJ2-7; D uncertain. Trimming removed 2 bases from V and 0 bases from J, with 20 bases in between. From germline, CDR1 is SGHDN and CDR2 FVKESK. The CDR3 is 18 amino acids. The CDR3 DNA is TGTGCCAGCAGCCAATTCAGTTCGACCAAGGCAAGCTCCTACGAGCAGTACTTC. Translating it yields CASSQFSSTKASSYEQYF.

CDR3 in amino acids: CASSTNEKLFF. Written as DNA, the CDR3 is TGTGCCAGCAGTACTAATGAAAAACTGTTTTTT. V gene TRBV28 combines with J gene TRBJ1-4; D is unclear. The germline V gene has CDR1 MDHEN and CDR2 SYDVKM. V shed 5 bases and J shed 2 bases, with 0 bases lying between them. The CDR3 covers 11 residues.

The CDR3 loop reads CASSHVRFVGGVSGYTF. DNA for the CDR3: TGTGCCAGCAGCCATGTAAGGTTTGTCGGTGGCGTCTCCGGCTACACCTTC. The genes are TRBV14 and TRBJ1-2; no definite D call. Germline-derived CDR1 and CDR2 are SGHDN and FVKESK. V shed 3 bases and J shed 8 bases, with 25 bases lying between them. The CDR3 spans 17 residues.

CDR3 sequence (DNA): TGTGCCAGCAGCACATGGCTACTGGACAGCTACAATGAGCAGTTCTTC. This encodes CASSTWLLDSYNEQFF. The chain links TRBV5-6 to TRBJ2-1; perhaps TRBD1 as D (6 bases). Looked up from germline, CDR1 is SGHDT and CDR2 is YYEEEE. The CDR3 is 16 amino acids. V lost 4 bases and J lost 3, with 17 bases in between. Full variable domain (remainder filled in from reference TRBV5-6 and TRBJ2-1): DAGVTQSPTHLIKTRGQQVTLRCSPKSGHDTVSWYQQALGQGPQFIFQYYEEEERQRGNFPDRFSGHQFPNYSSELNVNALLLGDSALYLCASSTWLLDSYNEQFFGPGTRLTVL.

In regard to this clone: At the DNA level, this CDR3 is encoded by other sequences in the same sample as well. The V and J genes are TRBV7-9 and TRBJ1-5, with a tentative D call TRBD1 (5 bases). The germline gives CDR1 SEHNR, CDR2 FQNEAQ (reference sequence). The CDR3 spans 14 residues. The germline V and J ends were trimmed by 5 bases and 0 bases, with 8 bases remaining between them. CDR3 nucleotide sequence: TGTGCCAGCAGCCTCGGACATAGCAATCAGCCCCAGCATTTT. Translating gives CASSLGHSNQPQHF.

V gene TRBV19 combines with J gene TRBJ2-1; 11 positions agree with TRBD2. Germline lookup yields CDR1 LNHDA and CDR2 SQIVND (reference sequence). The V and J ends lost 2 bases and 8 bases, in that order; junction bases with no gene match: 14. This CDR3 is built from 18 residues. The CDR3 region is CASSIWLPSGGSGDEQFF. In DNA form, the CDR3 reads TGTGCCAGTAGTATATGGCTGCCTAGCGGGGGGTCAGGCGATGAGCAGTTCTTC.

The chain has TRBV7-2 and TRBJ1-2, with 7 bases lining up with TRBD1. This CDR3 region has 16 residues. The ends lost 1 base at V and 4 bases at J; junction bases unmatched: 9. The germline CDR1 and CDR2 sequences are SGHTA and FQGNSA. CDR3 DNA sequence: TGTGCCAGCAGCTTAGGCAGACCGGGACAGCCCTATGGCTACACCTTC. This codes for CASSLGRPGQPYGYTF.

The CDR3 loop reads CASSPDRAFGYTF. In nucleotides, the CDR3 is TGCGCCAGCAGCCCGGACAGGGCCTTTGGCTACACCTTC. The rearrangement links TRBV5-1 to TRBJ1-2; 8 bases are shared with TRBD1. V lost 4 bases and J lost 7; bases outside the gene matches: 6. There are 13 residues in the CDR3. Germline CDR1 reads SGHRS; CDR2 reads YFSETQ.

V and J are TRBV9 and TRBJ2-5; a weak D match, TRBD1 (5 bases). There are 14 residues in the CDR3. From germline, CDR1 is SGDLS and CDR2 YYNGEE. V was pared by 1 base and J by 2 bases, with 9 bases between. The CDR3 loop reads CASSVTGQQETQYF. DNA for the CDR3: TGTGCCAGCAGCGTAACAGGACAACAAGAGACCCAGTACTTC. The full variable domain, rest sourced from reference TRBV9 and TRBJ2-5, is DSGVTQTPKHLITATGQRVTLRCSPRSGDLSVYWYQQSLDQGLQFLIQYYNGEERAKGNILERFSAQQFPDLHSELNLSSLELGDSALYFCASSVTGQQETQYFGPGTRLLVL.

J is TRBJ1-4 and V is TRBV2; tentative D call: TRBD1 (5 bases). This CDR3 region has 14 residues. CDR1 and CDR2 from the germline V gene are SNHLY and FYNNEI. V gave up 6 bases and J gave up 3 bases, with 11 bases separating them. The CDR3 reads CASSSGRANEKLFF. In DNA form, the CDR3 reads TGTGCCAGCAGCTCGGGACGGGCTAATGAAAAACTGTTTTTT.

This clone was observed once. CDR3 loop: CASSPPPGATNTEAFF. The CDR3 nucleotides read TGTGCCAGCTCACCACCTCCAGGGGCGACGAACACTGAAGCTTTCTTT. The rearrangement uses TRBV18 and TRBJ1-1, with D possibly matching TRBD1 (6 bases). CDR1 is KGHSH, CDR2 LQKENI, per germline. V was shortened by 0 bases and J by 1 base, with 12 bases between the two germline ends. The CDR3 runs 16 residues.

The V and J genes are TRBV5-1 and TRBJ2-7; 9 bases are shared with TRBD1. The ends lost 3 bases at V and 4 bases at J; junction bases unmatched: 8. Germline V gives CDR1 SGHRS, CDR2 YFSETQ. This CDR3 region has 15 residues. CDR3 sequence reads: CASSSDRGAGYEQYF. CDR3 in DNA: TGCGCCAGCAGCTCTGACAGGGGGGCCGGATACGAGCAGTACTTC.

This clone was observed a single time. CDR3 loop: CASATTTAANEKLFF. The CDR3 DNA reads TGTGCCAGCGCCACAACAACAGCAGCTAATGAAAAACTGTTTTTT. This chain joins TRBV18 and TRBJ1-4; D not certain. The CDR3 spans 15 residues. Germline CDR1 reads KGHSH; CDR2 reads LQKENI. V gave up 8 bases and J gave up 3 bases, with 16 bases separating them.

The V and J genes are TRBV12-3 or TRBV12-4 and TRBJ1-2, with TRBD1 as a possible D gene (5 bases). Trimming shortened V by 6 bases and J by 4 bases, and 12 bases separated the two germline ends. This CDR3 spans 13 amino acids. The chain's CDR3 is CASRETGGYGYTF. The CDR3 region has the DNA TGTGCCAGCAGAGAGACGGGGGGCTATGGCTACACCTTC.

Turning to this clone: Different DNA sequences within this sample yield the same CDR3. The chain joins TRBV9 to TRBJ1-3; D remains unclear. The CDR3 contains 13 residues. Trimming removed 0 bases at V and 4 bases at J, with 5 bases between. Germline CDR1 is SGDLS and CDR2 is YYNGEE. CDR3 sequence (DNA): TGTGCCAGCAGCGTAGCCCCCGGAAACACCATATATTTT. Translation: CASSVAPGNTIYF.

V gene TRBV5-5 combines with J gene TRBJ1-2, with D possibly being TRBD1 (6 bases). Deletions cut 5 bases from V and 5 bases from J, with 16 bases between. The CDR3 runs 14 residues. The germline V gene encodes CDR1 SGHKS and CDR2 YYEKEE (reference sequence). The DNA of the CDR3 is TGTGCCAGCAGGACGCCAGGGGCGGGGTATGGCTACACCTTC. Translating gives CASRTPGAGYGYTF.

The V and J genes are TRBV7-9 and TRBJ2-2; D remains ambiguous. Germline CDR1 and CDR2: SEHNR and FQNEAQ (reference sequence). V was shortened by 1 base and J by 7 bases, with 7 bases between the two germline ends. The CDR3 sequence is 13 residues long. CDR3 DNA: TGTGCCAGCAGCTTAGGTCTGAGCGGGGAGCTGTTTTTT. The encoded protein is CASSLGLSGELFF.

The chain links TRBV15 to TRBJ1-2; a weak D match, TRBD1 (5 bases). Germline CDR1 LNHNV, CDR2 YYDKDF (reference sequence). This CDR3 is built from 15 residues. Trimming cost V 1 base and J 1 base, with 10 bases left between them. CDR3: CATSRGGASNYGYTF. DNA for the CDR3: TGTGCCACCAGCAGAGGAGGGGCCAGTAACTATGGCTACACCTTC.

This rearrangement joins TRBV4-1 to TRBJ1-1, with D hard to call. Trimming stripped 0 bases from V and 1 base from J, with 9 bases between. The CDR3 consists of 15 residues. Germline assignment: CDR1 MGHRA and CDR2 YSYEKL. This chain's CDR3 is CASSQDHSGNTEAFF. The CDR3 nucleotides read TGCGCCAGCAGCCAAGATCACTCGGGGAACACTGAAGCTTTCTTT.

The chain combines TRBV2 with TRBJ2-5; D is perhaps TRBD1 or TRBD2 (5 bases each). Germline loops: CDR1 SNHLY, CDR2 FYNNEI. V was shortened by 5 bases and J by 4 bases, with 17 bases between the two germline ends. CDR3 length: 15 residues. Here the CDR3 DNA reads TGTGCCAGCAGTCCTTGGGACCATAGGGGAGAGACCCAGTACTTC. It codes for CASSPWDHRGETQYF. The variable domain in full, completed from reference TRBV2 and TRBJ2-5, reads EPEVTQTPSHQVTQMGQEVILRCVPISNHLYFYWYRQILGQKVEFLVSFYNNEISEKSEIFDDQFSVERPDGSNFTLKIRSTKLEDSAMYFCASSPWDHRGETQYFGPGTRLLVL.

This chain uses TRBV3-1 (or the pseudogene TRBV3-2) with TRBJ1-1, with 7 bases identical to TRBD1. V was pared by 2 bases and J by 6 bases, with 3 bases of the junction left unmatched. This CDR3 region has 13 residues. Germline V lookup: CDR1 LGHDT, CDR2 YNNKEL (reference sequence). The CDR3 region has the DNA TGTGCCAGCAGCCAACAGGGGGGCGCTGAAGCTTTCTTT. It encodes CASSQQGGAEAFF.

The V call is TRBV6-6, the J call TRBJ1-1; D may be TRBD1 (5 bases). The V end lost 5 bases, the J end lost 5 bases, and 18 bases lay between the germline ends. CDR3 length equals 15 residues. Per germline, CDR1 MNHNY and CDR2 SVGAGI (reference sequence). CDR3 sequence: CASSLMGGGVTEAFF. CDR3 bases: TGTGCCAGCAGTCTAATGGGTGGAGGGGTGACTGAAGCTTTCTTT.

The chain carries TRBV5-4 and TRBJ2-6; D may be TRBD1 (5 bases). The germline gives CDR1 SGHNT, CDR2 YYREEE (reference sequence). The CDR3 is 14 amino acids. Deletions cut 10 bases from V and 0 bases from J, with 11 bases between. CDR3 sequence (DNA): TGTGCCTACAGGCAACCCTCTGGGGCCAACGTCCTGACTTTC. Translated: CAYRQPSGANVLTF.

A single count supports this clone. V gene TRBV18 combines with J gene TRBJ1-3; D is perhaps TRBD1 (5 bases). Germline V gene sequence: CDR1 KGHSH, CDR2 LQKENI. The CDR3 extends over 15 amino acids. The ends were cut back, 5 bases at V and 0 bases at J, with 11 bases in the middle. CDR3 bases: TGTGCCAGCTCAATACAGGATCTCTCTGGAAACACCATATATTTT. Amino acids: CASSIQDLSGNTIYF.

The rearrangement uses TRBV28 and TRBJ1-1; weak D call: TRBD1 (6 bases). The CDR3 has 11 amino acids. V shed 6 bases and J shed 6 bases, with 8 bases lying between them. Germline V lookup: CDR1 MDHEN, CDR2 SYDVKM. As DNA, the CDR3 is TGTGCCAGCAGCTCAGGGGCTGAAGCTTTCTTT. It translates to CASSSGAEAFF.